These 31 T cell receptor beta chains came from one sample sequenced in a study of blood T cell repertoires in COVID-19. Some clones are missing from TCRdb's copy, which holds only in-frame ones; the method was immunoSEQ multiplex PCR. The sample holds 250,000 or so clones, about nine tenths seen once. The sequenced material came from peripheral blood. The receptors here all came from a woman aged 55-70 years with acute or convalescent COVID-19.

The chain recombines TRBV7-6 with TRBJ1-4; D not certain. V was pared by 5 bases and J by 8 bases, with 18 bases between. This CDR3 region has 15 residues. Germline V lookup: CDR1 SGHVS, CDR2 FNYEAQ. The CDR3 reads CASSPVLTAGEKLFF. The CDR3 nucleotides are TGTGCCAGCAGCCCGGTTTTGACGGCGGGGGAAAAACTGTTTTTT.

The chain joins TRBV28 to TRBJ1-3; D not certain. The V and J ends lost 5 bases and 0 bases respectively, with 14 bases between them. The V gene's germline CDR1 is MDHEN and CDR2 SYDVKM. The CDR3 has 16 amino acids. The CDR3 nucleotides are TGTGCCAGCAGTGCTTTCAGGTTTTTCTCTGGAAACACCATATATTTT. Protein product: CASSAFRFFSGNTIYF.

The chain combines TRBV7-2 with TRBJ2-3; the match to TRBD2 covers 10 bases. The CDR3 is made up of 16 amino acids. After removal of 2 bases from V and 0 bases from J, the junction contained 2 bases not matched to a gene. CDR1 SGHTA and CDR2 FQGNSA come from the germline V gene. CDR3 in DNA: TGTGCCAGCAGCTTATTAGCGGGGGGAAGCACAGATACGCAGTATTTT. Protein: CASSLLAGGSTDTQYF.

This chain connects TRBV3-1 (or the pseudogene TRBV3-2) to TRBJ2-3; D perhaps matches TRBD2 (7 bases). CDR1 and CDR2 (germline): LGHDT, YNNKEL (reference sequence). V lost 6 bases to trimming and J lost 5 bases, with 21 bases between them. The CDR3 is made up of 16 amino acids. The CDR3 reads CASSLVSTGGRDTQYF. The CDR3 nucleotides read TGTGCCAGCAGTCTCGTCTCGACGGGGGGCCGAGATACGCAGTATTTT.

The chain uses TRBV11-2 and TRBJ1-4, with D possibly TRBD1 on 6 matching bases. The germline gives CDR1 SGHAT, CDR2 FQNNGV. Trimming took 2 bases from V and 8 from J, leaving 15 bases between them. The CDR3 loop spans 15 amino acids. The CDR3 sequence is CASSLTGPGSEKLFF. The CDR3 nucleotides are TGTGCCAGCAGCTTAACAGGGCCCGGAAGCGAAAAACTGTTTTTT.

The genes are TRBV5-6 and TRBJ2-7; 11 bases line up with TRBD2. There are 16 residues in the CDR3. Trimming took 1 base from V and 6 from J; bases not matched to a gene: 9. Germline CDR1 reads SGHDT; CDR2 reads YYEEEE. For the CDR3, the DNA is TGTGCCAGCAGCTTGTACACTAGCGGGAGAACAGGCGAGCAGTACTTC. Protein sequence: CASSLYTSGRTGEQYF.

Here the CDR3 reads CASSLTGTGASQPQHF. As DNA, the CDR3 is TGTGCCAGCAGTTTAACTGGGACAGGGGCAAGTCAGCCCCAGCATTTT. The gene calls are TRBV28 and TRBJ1-5; 10 bases fit TRBD1. In germline, CDR1 is MDHEN, CDR2 SYDVKM. CDR3 length: 16 residues. The V and J ends lost 2 bases and 6 bases, in that order; junction bases with no gene match: 7. Full variable domain (rest looked up from reference TRBV28 and TRBJ1-5): DVKVTQSSRYLVKRTGEKVFLECVQDMDHENMFWYRQDPGLGLRLIYFSYDVKMKEKGDIPEGYSVSREKKERFSLILESASTNQTSMYLCASSLTGTGASQPQHFGDGTRLSIL.

V usage is TRBV3-1 (or the pseudogene TRBV3-2) and J usage is TRBJ2-7, with no clear D. This CDR3 spans 14 amino acids. Trimming left V 3 bases short and J 2 bases short, with 11 bases between. Germline CDR1 LGHDT, CDR2 YNNKEL (reference sequence). This CDR3 is CASSQMAITYEQYF. CDR3 coding DNA: TGTGCCAGCAGCCAGATGGCCATTACCTACGAGCAGTACTTC.

There are a few counts of this clone. V and J are TRBV14 and TRBJ1-1; D gene uncertain. Germline V gene sequence: CDR1 SGHDN, CDR2 FVKESK. The CDR3 length is 15 residues. Trimming shortened V by 3 bases and J by 0 bases, and 11 bases separated the two germline ends. The CDR3 DNA is TGTGCCAGCAGCCAGAGAGCACTTGTGAACACTGAAGCTTTCTTT. Its protein is CASSQRALVNTEAFF.

The chain is built from TRBV2 and TRBJ1-6, with 8 bases fitting TRBD1. Germline V gives CDR1 SNHLY, CDR2 FYNNEI. This CDR3 is built from 13 residues. V trimming: 6 bases; J trimming: 13 bases; junction bases outside the gene matches: 8. This CDR3 is CASRDPGGTPLHF. The CDR3 DNA is TGTGCCAGCAGAGACCCAGGGGGCACCCCCCTCCACTTT.

The gene calls are TRBV7-8 and TRBJ1-6; 8 bases agree with TRBD1. V lost 2 bases and J lost 7; bases outside the gene matches: 7. Germline V gives CDR1 SGHVS, CDR2 FQNEAQ. CDR3 length: 16 amino acids. CDR3: CASSLWQGAMNSPLHF. In nucleotides, the CDR3 is TGTGCCAGCAGCTTATGGCAGGGGGCTATGAATTCACCCCTCCACTTT.

J is TRBJ2-3 and V is TRBV5-1; 9 nucleotides agree with TRBD2. The CDR3 has 20 residues. V trimming: 4 bases; J trimming: 0 bases; junction bases outside the gene matches: 18. Per germline, CDR1 SGHRS and CDR2 YFSETQ. CDR3 DNA: TGCGCCAGCAGCCCGAATCCGTTAGCGGGAGAACTAGCTAGCACAGATACGCAGTATTTT. Translation gives CASSPNPLAGELASTDTQYF.

This chain uses TRBV5-4 with TRBJ1-2, with a weak D call TRBD1 (5 bases). Trimming shortened V by 5 bases and J by 4 bases, and 12 bases separated the two germline ends. CDR1 and CDR2 from the germline V gene are SGHNT and YYREEE (reference sequence). CDR3 length: 13 amino acids. The CDR3, as DNA: TGTGCCAGCAGACCGGGGGATGCCTATGGCTACACCTTC. Translating gives CASRPGDAYGYTF.

V usage is TRBV24-1 and J usage is TRBJ1-5, with a possible D match to TRBD1 (5 bases). There are 15 residues in the CDR3. Germline CDR1 reads KGHDR; CDR2 reads SFDVKD. V was shortened by 7 bases and J by 2 bases, with 14 bases between the two germline ends. CDR3 amino acids: CATRATGGGNQPQHF. The CDR3 region has the DNA TGTGCCACCAGAGCTACAGGCGGCGGCAATCAGCCCCAGCATTTT.

The V call is TRBV6-5, the J call TRBJ1-1; 7 bases match TRBD1. Germline CDR1 is MNHEY and CDR2 is SVGAGI. CDR3 length equals 15 residues. V dropped 5 bases and J dropped 0; count of bases not matched to a gene: 6. The CDR3 protein is CASSTRGQVNTEAFF. CDR3 coding DNA: TGTGCCAGCAGTACTAGGGGGCAGGTGAACACTGAAGCTTTCTTT.

This sequence joins TRBV30 and TRBJ2-2; 9 nucleotides align to TRBD1. Germline CDR1 is GTSNPN and CDR2 is SVGIG (reference sequence). This CDR3 has 15 amino acids. V dropped 8 bases and J dropped 4; count of bases not matched to a gene: 11. The CDR3, as DNA: TGTGCCGGGGGACAGGGCAGTATCCGCACCGGGGAGCTGTTTTTT. Protein: CAGGQGSIRTGELFF. The full variable domain, in which reference TRBV30 and TRBJ2-2 provide the parts outside the CDR3, is SQTIHQWPATLVQPVGSPLSLECTVEGTSNPNLYWYRQAAGRGLQLLFYSVGIGQISSEVPQNLSASRPQDRQFILSSKKLLLSDSGFYLCAGGQGSIRTGELFFGEGSRLTVL.

This clone was seen only a few times. This chain links TRBV18 with TRBJ2-7; D might be TRBD2 (6 bases). This CDR3 contains 12 residues. Germline CDR1 is KGHSH and CDR2 is LQKENI. Deletions cut 6 bases from V and 4 bases from J, with 10 bases between. The chain's CDR3 is CASSGDSYEQYF. For the CDR3, the DNA is TGTGCCAGCTCCGGGGACTCTTACGAGCAGTACTTC.

This rearrangement joins TRBV28 to TRBJ1-4, with 8 bases lining up with TRBD1. V trimming: 5 bases; J trimming: 14 bases; junction bases outside the gene matches: 4. The CDR3 runs 11 residues. Germline V gene data show CDR1 as MDHEN and CDR2 as SYDVKM. This chain's CDR3 is CASSTDRALFF. The DNA for the CDR3 is TGTGCCAGCAGTACGGACAGGGCCCTGTTTTTT.

This clone was seen a few times. This chain connects TRBV6-5 to TRBJ1-2; D gene unclear. V was pared by 2 bases and J by 7 bases, with 14 bases between. CDR3 length: 14 amino acids. Germline CDR1 reads MNHEY; CDR2 reads SVGAGI. The CDR3 DNA follows: TGTGCCAGCAGTTACGACCCCCAGGTCGGTGGCTACACCTTC. It codes for CASSYDPQVGGYTF.

The V gene is TRBV21-1, the J gene TRBJ2-7; whether TRBD2, the table's D call, matches the DNA was not checked. TRBV21-1 is marked as a pseudogene. The CDR3 is 16 residues long. The CDR3 DNA is TGTGCCAGCAGCAGGGGACTAGCGGTGGAGGAGTACGAGCAGTACTTC. Protein sequence: CASSRGLAVEEYEQYF.

This sequence joins TRBV10-3 and TRBJ2-5, with D hard to call. V lost 5 bases, J lost 4 bases, and 8 bases lay in between. This CDR3 contains 12 residues. Germline CDR1 and CDR2: ENHRY and SYGVKD. DNA of the CDR3: TGTGCCATCAGTCCAGGTCTAGAGACCCAGTACTTC. It is translated as CAISPGLETQYF.

The chain employs TRBV5-1 and TRBJ2-1; D remains unclear. The CDR3 is 14 residues long. The germline gives CDR1 SGHRS, CDR2 YFSETQ. V dropped 0 bases and J dropped 9 bases, with 13 bases sitting between them. CDR3 region: CASSLEAARIEQFF. For the CDR3, the DNA is TGCGCCAGCAGCTTGGAGGCAGCCAGGATTGAGCAGTTCTTC.

This clone was counted at least ten times. This specimen includes other DNA sequences encoding the same CDR3. The V gene is TRBV9, the J gene TRBJ2-5; possibly TRBD1 for D (6 bases). The CDR3 consists of 13 residues. The V and J ends lost 0 bases and 4 bases respectively, with 7 bases between them. CDR1 is SGDLS and CDR2 is YYNGEE in the germline V gene. CDR3 nucleotides: TGTGCCAGCAGCGTAGCCAGGGGAGAGACCCAGTACTTC. This codes for CASSVARGETQYF.

The chain joins TRBV2 to TRBJ1-5, with TRBD1 matching 9 bases. The CDR3 consists of 18 residues. Looked up from germline, CDR1 is SNHLY and CDR2 is FYNNEI. J was trimmed by 4 bases and V by 7 bases; bases with no gene match: 17. The CDR3 sequence is CASIKGPGTGLLNQPQHF. CDR3 nucleotide sequence: TGTGCCAGCATTAAAGGGCCCGGGACAGGGCTGCTGAATCAGCCCCAGCATTTT. The full variable domain, its missing parts supplied by reference TRBV2 and TRBJ1-5, is EPEVTQTPSHQVTQMGQEVILRCVPISNHLYFYWYRQILGQKVEFLVSFYNNEISEKSEIFDDQFSVERPDGSNFTLKIRSTKLEDSAMYFCASIKGPGTGLLNQPQHFGDGTRLSIL.

This clone was seen only once. The chain is built from TRBV11-2 and TRBJ2-2, with 11 positions matching TRBD2. Trimming at V came to 5 bases and at J to 4 bases, leaving 3 bases not matched to a gene. Per the germline V gene, CDR1 is SGHAT and CDR2 is FQNNGV. This CDR3 has 15 amino acids. The CDR3 DNA reads TGTGCCAGCAGCCTTAGCGGGAGGGCCACCGGGGAGCTGTTTTTT. It is translated as CASSLSGRATGELFF.

J is TRBJ1-1 and V is TRBV5-1, with 8 positions matching TRBD1. Germline CDR1 reads SGHRS; CDR2 reads YFSETQ. V gave up 2 bases and J gave up 7 bases; unmatched junction bases: 1. The CDR3 consists of 12 residues. The CDR3 coding sequence is TGCGCCAGCAGCTTAGACAGGGGTGAAGCTTTCTTT. Protein: CASSLDRGEAFF.

The chain carries TRBV4-2 and TRBJ2-7, with 10 bases lining up with TRBD2. Germline V CDR1 and CDR2: LGHNA, YNFKEQ. This CDR3 comprises 15 residues. The trim removed 4 bases at V and 0 bases at J, leaving 3 bases unmatched. The CDR3 DNA is TGTGCCAGCAGCCTAACTAGCGGGAACTCCTACGAGCAGTACTTC. It is translated as CASSLTSGNSYEQYF.

This clone occurred once. The V call is TRBV11-3, the J call TRBJ2-7; 8 bases are a match to TRBD1. The CDR3 spans 14 residues. CDR1 is SGHNT and CDR2 is YENEEA in the germline V gene. The V gene end was trimmed by 5 bases and the J gene end by 2 bases; junction bases not matched to a gene: 5. CDR3 nucleotides: TGTGCCAGCAGCATCGGACAGGGAGCCTACGAGCAGTACTTC. It translates to CASSIGQGAYEQYF.

The J gene is TRBJ1-4, the V gene TRBV18, with D perhaps matching TRBD1 (5 bases). The CDR3 extends over 14 amino acids. The germline V gene encodes CDR1 KGHSH and CDR2 LQKENI. The V and J ends lost 4 bases and 5 bases respectively, with 11 bases between them. CDR3 sequence reads: CASSQGMSNEKLFF. For the CDR3, the DNA is TGTGCCAGCTCACAGGGGATGTCGAATGAAAAACTGTTTTTT.

The V gene is TRBV28, the J gene TRBJ2-5, with D perhaps matching TRBD2 (6 bases). Germline values: CDR1 MDHEN, CDR2 SYDVKM. Trimming cost V 5 bases and J 7 bases, with 14 bases left between them. The CDR3 sequence is 13 residues long. DNA of the CDR3: TGTGCCAGCAGTCCAGGACTATCCGGGACCCAGTACTTC. Translated: CASSPGLSGTQYF.

The V and J genes are TRBV28 and TRBJ1-2; 8 bases are a match to TRBD1. The trim removed 6 bases at V and 0 bases at J, leaving 9 bases unmatched. Germline assignment: CDR1 MDHEN and CDR2 SYDVKM. The CDR3 spans 16 residues. CDR3 nucleotide sequence: TGTGCCAGCAGACCGACAGGGGTCATTGCTAACTATGGCTACACCTTC. This encodes CASRPTGVIANYGYTF.